The 32 T cell receptor beta chains given below trace back to one sample, sequenced in a study of blood T cells in healthy people across ages. A second PCR of 7 to 11 cycles used a sample-barcoded 5' primer and a J-beta primer mix. TCRdb reanalysed the 5' RACE reads using MiXCR and keeps one entry per CDR3 protein. The repertoire holds 1.5 million to 2 million distinct CDR3 sequences, with just under 50% as singletons. The sample was blood. The receptor set was obtained from a woman aged 40 to 49 in good health.

This clonotype has more than one count but fewer than ten. The DNA for the CDR3 is TGCAGCGCCGAGGGAGGTTCAGATACGCAGTATTTT. Residues: CSAEGGSDTQYF. This chain links TRBV29-1 with TRBJ2-3; D might be TRBD2 (6 bases). The V gene's germline CDR1 is SQVTM and CDR2 ANQGSEA. CDR3 length: 12 amino acids. V dropped 7 bases and J dropped 4 bases, with 12 bases sitting between them.

The chain's CDR3 is CASSRLTGASGNTIYF. CDR3 coding DNA: TGCGCCAGCAGCCGCTTGACAGGGGCCTCTGGAAACACCATATATTTT. The chain has TRBV4-3 and TRBJ1-3; 8 nucleotides agree with TRBD1. The CDR3 totals 16 residues. V shed 4 bases and J 0 bases; nucleotides not matched to a gene: 5. CDR1 and CDR2 from the germline V gene are LGHNA and YSLEER.

The V and J genes are TRBV25-1 and TRBJ1-1; no reliable D call. Germline CDR1 MGHDK, CDR2 SYGVNS. V was clipped by 1 base and J by 10 bases, with 13 bases between them. This CDR3 is 13 amino acids long. CDR3 bases: TGTGCCAGCAGTGAATGGGAGGCGGGCTCAGCTTTCTTT. Its translation is CASSEWEAGSAFF.

The chain joins TRBV7-9 to TRBJ1-5, with D uncertain. V lost 5 bases and J 10 bases, leaving 12 bases between the germline ends. The germline CDR1 and CDR2 sequences are SEHNR and FQNEAQ (reference sequence). This CDR3 has 12 residues. For the CDR3, the DNA is TGTGCCAGCAGCCGGCGGGGAAGACCCCAGCATTTT. Encoded protein: CASSRRGRPQHF.

This clonotype was detected only a few times. The chain is built from TRBV28 and TRBJ1-2, with a tentative D call TRBD1 (5 bases). CDR3 size: 13 residues. Germline V gene data show CDR1 as MDHEN and CDR2 as SYDVKM. V was pared by 10 bases and J by 1 base, with 13 bases between. This CDR3 is CATLTENNYGYTF. In DNA form, the CDR3 reads TGTGCCACTCTGACAGAAAATAACTATGGCTACACCTTC.

This clonotype was recorded only once. The chain links TRBV7-2 to TRBJ2-7; possibly TRBD1 or TRBD2 for D (5 bases each). This CDR3 comprises 13 residues. Trimming left V 10 bases short and J 0 bases short, with 13 bases between. The germline gives CDR1 SGHTA, CDR2 FQGNSA. The CDR3 DNA is TGTGCCACCGGGACGCGGAGCTCCTACGAGCAGTACTTC. This gives the protein CATGTRSSYEQYF.

With respect to this clonotype: A much more abundant neighbour one base away suggests this may be a read error. The rearrangement uses TRBV6-5 and TRBJ1-1; a possible D gene is TRBD1 (6 bases). The CDR3 has 13 residues. CDR1 and CDR2 from the germline V gene are MNHEY and SVGAGI. The ends were cut back, 2 bases at V and 4 bases at J, with 8 bases in the middle. CDR3 in DNA: TGTGCCAGCAGTTACAGGGGGATCACTGAAGCTTTCTTT. Translation: CASSYRGITEAFF.

The chain has TRBV29-1 and TRBJ2-7, with TRBD1 matching over 7 bases. V was clipped by 0 bases and J by 4 bases; unmatched bases: 6. The CDR3 length is 14 residues. From germline, CDR1 is SQVTM and CDR2 ANQGSEA. The CDR3 loop is CSVEDLGRGYEQYF. Written as DNA, the CDR3 is TGCAGCGTTGAAGATCTCGGCAGGGGGTACGAGCAGTACTTC.

The genes are TRBV5-1 and TRBJ2-2; a weak D match, TRBD2 (6 bases). The CDR3 covers 14 residues. The germline V and J ends were trimmed by 0 bases and 7 bases, with 10 bases remaining between them. Germline lookup yields CDR1 SGHRS and CDR2 YFSETQ. CDR3 amino acids: CASSLDWGVGELFF. CDR3 nucleotide sequence: TGCGCCAGCAGCTTGGATTGGGGGGTCGGGGAGCTGTTTTTT.

The table lists this clonotype with a few counts. This chain connects TRBV29-1 to TRBJ2-5; D is perhaps TRBD1 (6 bases). Trimming took off 3 bases at V and 5 bases at J, with 10 bases between the two ends. The germline V gene has CDR1 SQVTM and CDR2 ANQGSEA. This CDR3 spans 12 amino acids. The CDR3 loop is CSVDRGDETQYF. The DNA for the CDR3 is TGCAGCGTTGACAGGGGAGACGAGACCCAGTACTTC.

The rearrangement joins TRBV2 to TRBJ1-2; the D gene is possibly TRBD1 (5 bases). V lost 7 bases and J lost 2, with 17 bases in between. CDR3 size: 15 residues. Germline CDR1 SNHLY, CDR2 FYNNEI. In DNA form, the CDR3 reads TGTGCCAGCAAGCGGGAAGGGACGGAGAACTATGGCTACACCTTC. Residues: CASKREGTENYGYTF.

The gene calls are TRBV7-3 and TRBJ1-1; D may be TRBD1 (5 bases). V was pared by 0 bases and J by 4 bases, with 6 bases between. This CDR3 region has 13 residues. Germline CDR1 SGHTA, CDR2 FQGTGA. The CDR3 is CASSLTRVTEAFF. CDR3 bases: TGTGCCAGCAGCTTAACCAGGGTCACTGAAGCTTTCTTT.

This clonotype was seen only a few times. The chain employs TRBV7-2 and TRBJ2-4; 8 bases match TRBD2. The V and J ends lost 3 bases and 8 bases, in that order; junction bases with no gene match: 12. This CDR3 is 16 amino acids long. Germline CDR1 is SGHTA and CDR2 is FQGNSA. The CDR3 nucleotides are TGTGCCAGCAGCTTGGGCGGGGGGTTTTCGGCCGACATTCAGTACTTC. It encodes CASSLGGGFSADIQYF.

The chain combines TRBV6-2 or TRBV6-3 with TRBJ2-6; D uncertain. Germline values: CDR1 MNHEY, CDR2 SVGEGT. V was pared by 6 bases and J by 4 bases, with 16 bases between. The CDR3 loop spans 16 amino acids. The CDR3 protein is CASSRNTNSGANVLTF. CDR3 bases: TGTGCCAGCAGCCGCAACACGAACTCCGGGGCCAACGTCCTGACTTTC.

This clonotype was seen a single time. Sequence at one end of the junction differs from germline and may be a read error. This rearrangement joins TRBV6-2 or TRBV6-3 to TRBJ2-4; 10 bases line up with TRBD1. The CDR3 runs to 16 residues. Per the germline V gene, CDR1 is MNHEY and CDR2 is SVGEGT. The CDR3 DNA reads TGTGCCAGCAGTGGGACAGGGGCGCTGGCCAAAGACATTCAGTACTTC. This encodes CASSGTGALAKDIQYF.

The chain couples TRBV27 to TRBJ2-3; TRBD1 matches 9 bases. This CDR3 has 15 residues. V dropped 3 bases and J dropped 4; count of bases not matched to a gene: 5. Per the germline V gene, CDR1 is MNHEY and CDR2 is SMNVEV (reference sequence). In DNA, the CDR3 is TGTGCCAGCAGTTTGGACAGGGGATTCGCAGATACGCAGTATTTT. Translated, it gives CASSLDRGFADTQYF.

This clonotype came up once. The J gene is TRBJ2-3, the V gene TRBV24-1; D unresolved. CDR3 size: 12 residues. Germline lookup yields CDR1 KGHDR and CDR2 SFDVKD. V dropped 4 bases and J dropped 3 bases, with 4 bases sitting between them. CDR3 coding DNA: TGTGCCACCAGTGACCCGACAGATACGCAGTATTTT. Translated: CATSDPTDTQYF.

This clonotype showed up just a few times. CDR3: CASSKVGGGETQYF. CDR3 sequence (DNA): TGTGCCAGCAGCAAAGTCGGGGGGGGAGAGACCCAGTACTTC. The J gene is TRBJ2-4, the V gene TRBV21-1; the table's D call of TRBD2 was not tested on the DNA. The DNA end is a closer match to TRBJ2-5, so the J assignment may be wrong. TRBV21-1 is classified as a pseudogene. The CDR3 contains 14 residues.

This sequence joins TRBV20-1 and TRBJ2-2; D assignment may be TRBD1 or TRBD2 (5 bases each). V was pared by 6 bases and J by 2 bases, with 13 bases between. This CDR3 region has 14 residues. CDR1 is DFQATT, CDR2 SNEGSKA, per germline (reference sequence). The CDR3 sequence is CSARRDGNTGELFF. Here the CDR3 DNA reads TGCAGTGCAAGACGGGACGGTAACACCGGGGAGCTGTTTTTT.

Turning to this clonotype: A much more abundant neighbour one base away suggests this may be a read error. The rearrangement uses TRBV5-5 and TRBJ2-5, with D unclear. V gave up 0 bases and J gave up 4 bases, with 7 bases separating them. This CDR3 spans 13 amino acids. Germline assignment: CDR1 SGHKS and CDR2 YYEKEE (reference sequence). The CDR3 here is CASSLDTPETQYF. CDR3 in DNA: TGTGCCAGCAGCTTGGACACCCCAGAGACCCAGTACTTC.

V is TRBV29-1 and J is TRBJ2-3, with D maybe TRBD2 (5 bases). V dropped 3 bases and J dropped 5 bases, with 15 bases sitting between them. CDR1 and CDR2 (germline): SQVTM, ANQGSEA. This CDR3 contains 14 residues. The CDR3 DNA is TGCAGCGTTGACGAGCGGCTTAAGGTAGATACGCAGTATTTT. It is translated as CSVDERLKVDTQYF.

This clonotype was counted only a few times. The V call is TRBV20-1, the J call TRBJ1-4; D gene unclear. The germline CDR1 and CDR2 sequences are DFQATT and SNEGSKA (reference sequence). Trimming cost V 0 bases and J 5 bases, with 7 bases left between them. The CDR3 runs 13 residues. The CDR3 nucleotides read TGCAGTGCTAGAGATCTGCCGAATGAAAAACTGTTTTTT. Translated, it gives CSARDLPNEKLFF.

CDR3 nucleotide sequence: TGCAGTGCAAGGCGGGGTTTGTATGATCAGCCCCAGCATTTT. As protein: CSARRGLYDQPQHF. The chain links TRBV20-1 to TRBJ1-5; D is unresolved. CDR3 length: 14 amino acids. V was pared by 6 bases and J by 5 bases, with 17 bases between. Germline-derived CDR1 and CDR2 are DFQATT and SNEGSKA (reference sequence).

This clonotype is a singleton in its sample. A read error may produce the germline difference seen at one junction end. The chain couples TRBV15 to TRBJ2-3, with TRBD2 as a possible D gene (5 bases). This CDR3 has 13 amino acids. Germline V CDR1 and CDR2: LNHNV, YYDKDF (reference sequence). The CDR3 loop reads CVTSSRAADTQYF. DNA of the CDR3: TGTGTCACCAGCTCTCGAGCGGCAGATACGCAGTATTTT.

The gene calls are TRBV6-5 and TRBJ2-4; D may be TRBD1 or TRBD2 (5 bases each). The DNA end is more similar to TRBJ2-7, so the J call may be wrong. Germline V lookup: CDR1 MNHEY, CDR2 SVGAGI. CDR3 size: 15 residues. The CDR3 DNA reads TGTGCCAGCAGTTCCCCGACCGGGGCCCATTACGAGCAGTACTTC. It codes for CASSSPTGAHYEQYF.

This rearrangement joins TRBV7-2 to TRBJ2-5, with D hard to call. Near its end, the DNA agrees better with TRBJ2-1, so the J call may be wrong. The CDR3 length is 15 residues. CDR1 SGHTA and CDR2 FQGNSA come from the germline V gene. The CDR3 DNA follows: TGTGCCAGCAGCTTAGGGCTCTATGGCCAAGAGACCCAGTTCTTC. Protein sequence: CASSLGLYGQETQFF.

This sequence joins TRBV5-1 and TRBJ1-2, with D perhaps TRBD1 (6 bases). Looked up from germline, CDR1 is SGHRS and CDR2 is YFSETQ. V lost 0 bases, J lost 1 base, and 7 bases lay in between. The CDR3 is 14 amino acids. The CDR3 DNA reads TGCGCCAGCAGCTTGGGGGACAATAACTATGGCTACACCTTC. Amino acids: CASSLGDNNYGYTF.

This chain connects TRBV6-5 to TRBJ2-7; D is unclear. This CDR3 contains 13 residues. Germline V gene sequence: CDR1 MNHEY, CDR2 SVGAGI. V gave up 4 bases and J gave up 0 bases, with 7 bases separating them. The chain's CDR3 is CASSWSSSYEQYF. The CDR3 nucleotides are TGTGCCAGCAGTTGGTCTAGCTCCTACGAGCAGTACTTC.

This clonotype turned up a few times. The gene calls are TRBV6-2 or TRBV6-3 and TRBJ2-1; 10 bases are shared with TRBD2. This CDR3 contains 14 residues. With 6 bases clipped from V and 7 bases from J, the junction kept 6 bases outside the gene matches. From germline, CDR1 is MNHEY and CDR2 SVGEGT. This CDR3 is CASRQSSGRNEQFF. The CDR3, as DNA: TGTGCCAGCAGACAATCTAGCGGGAGAAATGAGCAGTTCTTC.

This clonotype was recorded a few times. This chain uses TRBV10-3 with TRBJ2-7, with 8 bases that match TRBD1. The CDR3 spans 13 residues. Trimming cost V 5 bases and J 2 bases; bases outside gene matches: 2. Germline CDR1 reads ENHRY; CDR2 reads SYGVKD. CDR3: CAISRGQAYEQYF. CDR3 in DNA: TGTGCCATCAGTCGGGGACAGGCCTACGAGCAGTACTTC.

As DNA, the CDR3 is TGTGCCACCAGCAGAGATCCGGGTGCGGGTGAGACCCAGTACTTC. It yields the protein CATSRDPGAGETQYF. The chain links TRBV15 to TRBJ2-5, with D tentatively TRBD2 (5 bases). The CDR3 loop spans 15 amino acids. Germline CDR1 is LNHNV and CDR2 is YYDKDF (reference sequence). With 0 bases removed from V and 5 bases from J, the gap between germline ends came to 13 bases.

The chain couples TRBV29-1 to TRBJ2-3, with TRBD1 identical over 9 bases. Trimming took 6 bases from V and 5 from J; bases not matched to a gene: 9. Germline V gives CDR1 SQVTM, CDR2 ANQGSEA. The CDR3 has 14 amino acids. Here the CDR3 reads CSVGQGMVGDTQYF. The CDR3 coding sequence is TGCAGCGTCGGACAGGGGATGGTTGGAGATACGCAGTATTTT.